This T cell receptor beta chain was captured in a study of cytomegalovirus exposure and HLA in healthy donors (dated by TCRdb to about 2017). Background on the whole study: In an earlier analysis of 587 of the donors, 250 to 350 Gb of sequence data and 90 million to 120 million unique TCR beta sequences from about 179 million T cells were reported. About 300 gigabases of sequencing data and roughly 90 million unique TCR sequences were included in an early release covering around 600 HLA-typed donors. Of the approximately 370 genotyped donors, 65% to 90% were placed in the genetic ancestry cluster associated with self-reported Caucasian donors. The study aimed to test whether signatures of past pathogen exposure could be identified by cataloging public T cell receptors. The study profiled the T cell repertoires of hundreds of subjects by immunosequencing and related them to cytomegalovirus serostatus. A separate validation cohort of roughly 120 different subjects was used in addition to the roughly 670-subject first cohort. The study combined high-throughput TCR immunosequencing, statistical association of individual TCRs with disease status, and machine learning to predict cytomegalovirus infection status. A later analysis re-analyzed previously published TCR beta repertoires from 550 to 700 donors and added high-resolution HLA genotyping to study TCR occurrence patterns. The later analysis used no new phenotypic data to find candidate immune exposures, relying instead on TCR beta sequences and their occurrence across donors. To decide whether each TCR beta V gene segment behaved as functional or pseudogenic, an earlier analysis of fewer than 750 of the donors relied on high-throughput TCR beta sequencing. Donor age, sex, ethnicity and CMV serostatus were compiled together with the repertoire data. In a later genetic analysis, genome-wide SNP genotypes for about 65% of the roughly 670 donors were used, and that subset was treated as a discovery cohort. All discovery cohort repertoires had been generated on a single sequencing platform. HLA typing included class I and class II loci at four-digit resolution. Typing coverage varied by locus: about 620-630 donors for A, B, C, DRB1 and DQB1; around 560 for DQA1; over 600 for DPA1; roughly 470 for DPB1. Because of strong linkage in the cohort, roughly five DR-DQ haplotypes were treated as single units for association and clustering. Among 398 genotyped donors of the cohort, an average of about 240,000 unique TCR beta nucleotide sequences was sequenced per donor, of which 15% to 20% were non-productive. Overall study outcomes, separate from this receptor: Immune exposure information for the cohort was limited to CMV serostatus. Most TCR sequences were seen in very few donors, while some public TCRs were found in many individuals. In a later analysis, some 18,000 TCR beta sequences were associated with specific HLA alleles at a false discovery rate of 0.05. Because some donors lacked HLA typing at each locus, the association tests relied only on the typed subset. The presence/absence analyses assumed that sequencing depth was roughly uniform across donors, and that assumption may not be true. According to a later genetic analysis, donors in an Asian-associated ancestry cluster had fewer N-insertions in productive TCRs than the approximately 610-donor mean. Roughly 17 rarely observed V segments, including chromosome 9 orphons, were excluded from the earlier analysis of several hundred of the donors because counts were too low. In a later analysis, HLA-associated TCR beta chains showed more clonal expansion and lower generation probabilities than non-associated chains that were equally common. The sequencing pipeline was judged likely to have produced a cluster of highly shared sequence variants as a technical artifact. Because the 87-base-pair reads could not distinguish some IMGT-functional V segments, including TRBV6-2 and TRBV6-3, those segments were excluded. Several of the top co-occurrence clusters appeared to be linked to parvovirus B19, influenza, CMV and Epstein-Barr virus, according to a later analysis. In a later genetic analysis, a missense DCLRE1C variant was associated with V-gene and J-gene trimming of TCR beta chains, and the association was replicated in an independent cohort. Cytomegalovirus status was reported to be diagnosed by the classifier with high specificity and sensitivity in both the original and validation cohorts. In a later analysis, TCR association rates were found to vary across HLA loci, with the most associated TCRs seen for DRB1 alleles and the fewest for HLA-C alleles. Correlated functional status among segregating V segments might be attributable to linkage disequilibrium, but an unknown experimental factor could not be ruled out. According to the authors, the approach could potentially be generalized to other disease states and immunological phenotypes. The study gave a list of 150 to 200 TCR beta chains associated with cytomegalovirus. Only TCR beta chains were sequenced in this cohort, and the absence of alpha or paired-chain data limited detectable features. Strong co-occurrence of HLA alleles, especially DR and DQ, made assigning TCR associations to individual alleles difficult. A further reported finding was that TCR beta sequences accurately predicted the HLA-A and HLA-B alleles for most subjects in the first cohort. In an earlier analysis of approximately 590 of the donors, most TCR beta V segments were observed in productive rearrangements about 87% or about 30% of the time, broadly matching IMGT annotations. In vitro tests confirmed that a few of the cytomegalovirus-associated TCR beta chains recognize cytomegalovirus antigens. A later analysis found that most CMV-associated TCR beta chains appeared HLA-restricted, with HLA associations seemingly driven largely by CMV exposure.

Libraries were made using the immunoSEQ multiplex PCR assay. For the multiplex PCR, a mixture combining 60 forward primers for TCR Vbeta segments and 13 reverse primers for TCR Jbeta segments was used. A multiplex PCR assay on genomic DNA amplified the CDR3 region of rearranged TCR beta genes. On the Illumina HiSeq System, the amplified TCR beta libraries were sequenced as 87-base-pair reads. In the source study's methods: In a later analysis, some 80 million unique TCR beta chains were counted across the 666 repertoires, and roughly 10 million of these chains were shared by at least two donors. To remove PCR and sequencing errors, raw reads were error-corrected and collapsed into unique sequences using a nearest-neighbor algorithm that merged closely related sequences. To assign V, D and J gene segments, CDR3 sequences were aligned to IMGT reference sequences. For a sequence to be retained, a match of at least six nucleotides was required to both a V gene segment and a J gene segment. A rearrangement was called productive if the CDR3 had no stop codons and remained in frame with V and J, and every other rearrangement was called non-productive. CDR3 was defined according to IMGT convention as the region running from the second conserved V-encoded cysteine to the conserved J-encoded phenylalanine. In an earlier analysis of roughly 610 of the donors, sequences lacking an unambiguous match to a single V gene segment were excluded. An earlier analysis of fewer than 750 of the donors classified V segments as functional when productive rearrangements were above 56.7% and as segregating when the standard deviation between donors was above 5%. A statistical classification framework was developed to diagnose cytomegalovirus status using the catalog of TCR beta chain sequences. V and J gene assignment, in a later analysis, came from comparing TCR nucleotide sequences with IMGT/GENE-DB human TR gene sequences. Using the TCRdist pipeline, a later analysis assigned CDR3 sequences along with most-parsimonious VDJ recombination scenarios. In a later analysis, each TCR beta chain was defined by its CDR3 amino acid sequence together with its V-gene family, and reads lacking a unique V-gene family were excluded. To address suspected cross-contamination and a sequencing artifact, a later analysis removed 550 to 750 highly shared, low-generation-probability nucleotide sequences. In a later analysis, a clonal expansion index was calculated for each public chain from normalized within-repertoire ranks of inferred template counts. Generation probabilities in a later analysis came from a VDJ recombination model fitted to out-of-frame rearrangements, and those results were checked against IGoR. In a later analysis, TCR-TCR, TCR-HLA and TCR-CMV co-occurrence was scored with hypergeometric tests, and a repertoire-size bias correction was applied to TCR pairs. False discovery rates were estimated in a later analysis by permuting HLA or CMV assignments 20 times. In a later analysis, co-occurring TCRs were grouped using DBSCAN, with TCRdist sequence similarity added in when clustering inside HLA-allele-positive subsets. Repertoires with fewer than 30,000 or more than 120,000 public chains, plus five repertoires with anomalous nucleotide sharing, were excluded from co-occurrence clustering. This is the immuneACCESS table as TCRdb keeps it, with only in-frame sequences that have V and J called. A part of the clones is gone; compared with another copy, unresolved V genes explain less than half, and the rest is unexplained. The V and J calls and clone size come from that table; D and trimming were worked out from the DNA. The sample table records 120,000 or so clones; roughly 80% of these occur just once. In total, the top ten clones hold 0.95% to 1.5% of the sample.

The CDR3 runs 14 residues from the cysteine to the phenylalanine. Solely the CDR3 DNA is kept, with 42 bases framed from the first base. V loses 10 bases, J loses 0 bases, and the germline ends lie 10 bases apart. The germline V gene supplies CDR1 MDHEN and CDR2 SYDVKM. The cohort comprised 550 to 700 healthy bone marrow donors. Cohort members were all nominally healthy when sampled, although unrecorded immune exposures were likely present. The donor tested CMV seronegative and was one of the 352 seronegative cohort members. A peripheral blood sample was collected from each donor, and TCR beta sequencing was performed on peripheral blood mononuclear cells. Genomic DNA extraction from the blood cell samples was performed with the Qiagen DNeasy Blood Extraction Kit. Turning to this clone: No antigen is known for it. No quality values exist for individual bases; no much larger clone is one base distant.

This clonotype was obtained from a female donor in good health and CMV-seronegative. Sequencing was done on a sample of PBMCs. The chain is made from TRBV28 and TRBJ2-6; no D gene is confidently identified. The CDR3 amino acid sequence is: CATRSGSGANVLTF. The DNA sequence is given as TGTGCCACCCGATCGGGCTCTGGGGCCAACGTCCTGACTTTC.